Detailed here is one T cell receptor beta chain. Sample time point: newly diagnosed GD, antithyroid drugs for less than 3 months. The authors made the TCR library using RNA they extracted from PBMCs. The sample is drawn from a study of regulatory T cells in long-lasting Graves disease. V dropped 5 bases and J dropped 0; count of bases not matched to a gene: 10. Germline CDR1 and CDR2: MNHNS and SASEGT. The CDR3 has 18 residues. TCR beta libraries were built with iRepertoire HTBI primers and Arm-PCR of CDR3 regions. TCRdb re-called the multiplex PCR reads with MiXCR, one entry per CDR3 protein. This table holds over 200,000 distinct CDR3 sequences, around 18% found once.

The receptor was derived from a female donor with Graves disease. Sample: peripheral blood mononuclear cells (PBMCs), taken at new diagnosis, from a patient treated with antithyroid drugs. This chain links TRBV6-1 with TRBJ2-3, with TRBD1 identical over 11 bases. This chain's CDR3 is CASSTGTGGTDSTDTQYF. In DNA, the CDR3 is TGTGCCAGCAGTACCGGGACAGGGGGTACCGATAGCACAGATACGCAGTATTTT.